Presented here are 9 T cell receptor beta chains from one specimen sequenced in a study of T cell repertoires in aging, cancer and after chemotherapy. The template was genomic DNA from peripheral blood, not RNA. A mixed TRB-A/B primer pool amplified rearranged TRB by multiplex touch-down PCR. One entry per CDR3 protein, called by TCRdb with MiXCR from the multiplex PCR reads. The table includes approximately 8,600 distinct CDR3 sequences, around 25% detected once. Specimen: blood. The receptor set was obtained from a human donor with a blood cancer.

V and J are TRBV7-2 and TRBJ2-6; D gene uncertain. The V gene's germline CDR1 is SGHTA and CDR2 FQGNSA. The CDR3 extends over 18 amino acids. The V end was cut by 2 bases, the J end by 0 bases, with 14 bases between. CDR3 amino acids: CASSLSGFWGSGANVLTF. CDR3 bases: TGTGCCAGCAGCTTATCGGGTTTCTGGGGCTCTGGGGCCAACGTCCTGACTTTC. The variable domain in full, completed from reference TRBV7-2 and TRBJ2-6, reads GAGVSQSPSNKVTEKGKDVELRCDPISGHTALYWYRQSLGQGLEFLIYFQGNSAPDKSGLPSDRFSAERTGGSVSTLTIQRTQQEDSAVYLCASSLSGFWGSGANVLTFGAGSRLTVL.

This clonotype qualifies as medium-sized. V and J are TRBV18 and TRBJ1-2; D is uncertain. Trimming cost V 0 bases and J 3 bases, with 8 bases left between them. The germline gives CDR1 KGHSH, CDR2 LQKENI. The CDR3 spans 14 residues. CDR3 sequence (DNA): TGTGCCAGCTCACCACCAGGGCGGGACTATGGCTACACCTTC. Its translation is CASSPPGRDYGYTF.

This rearrangement joins TRBV28 to TRBJ1-5; 9 bases map to TRBD1. This CDR3 contains 15 residues. The germline V gene has CDR1 MDHEN and CDR2 SYDVKM. V trimming: 3 bases; J trimming: 5 bases; junction bases outside the gene matches: 5. Written as DNA, the CDR3 is TGTGCCAGCAGTTTCGGCGACAGGGGGTATCAGCCCCAGCATTTT. It codes for CASSFGDRGYQPQHF.

In its sample, this clonotype ranks as medium-sized. CDR3 bases: TGTGCCAGCAGTGACGGGACAGGGGGCCAGCCCCAGCATTTT. Its translation is CASSDGTGGQPQHF. This chain connects TRBV6-4 to TRBJ1-5; 12 bases are a match to TRBD1. V shed 2 bases, J shed 7 bases, and the junction held 0 bases outside the gene matches. The CDR3 contains 14 residues. Germline CDR1 and CDR2: MRHNA and SNTAGT.

Notes on this clonotype: A much larger clone differs by one base, so this may be a read error. The rearrangement links TRBV6-6 to TRBJ2-1; D is possibly TRBD1 (5 bases). V was cut by 4 bases and J by 10 bases, with 14 bases left in between. The CDR3 is 13 residues long. The germline gives CDR1 MNHNY, CDR2 SVGAGI (reference sequence). CDR3 DNA: TGTGCCAGCAGTTTTGTGACCGCAGGGGAGCAGTTCTTC. It encodes CASSFVTAGEQFF.

The gene calls are TRBV7-4 and TRBJ2-2; TRBD1 matches at 10 bases. Germline CDR1 reads SGHVT; CDR2 reads SQSDAQ. The CDR3 totals 15 residues. The V segment lost 5 bases and the J segment 6 bases; nucleotides outside the gene matches: 6. The CDR3 region is CASSLTGGEAGELFF. CDR3 nucleotides: TGTGCCAGCAGCCTGACAGGGGGCGAAGCCGGGGAGCTGTTTTTT.

J is TRBJ1-1 and V is TRBV14; 8 positions agree with TRBD1. From germline, CDR1 is SGHDN and CDR2 FVKESK. This CDR3 has 14 amino acids. V lost 7 bases, J lost 1 base, and 5 bases stayed unmatched. CDR3 coding DNA: TGTGCCAGCAACCAGCAGGGGGCGAACACTGAAGCTTTCTTT. Translation gives CASNQQGANTEAFF.

This clonotype rates as medium-sized (0.01 to 0.1%). V and J are TRBV6-2 or TRBV6-3 and TRBJ2-1; 9 bases are shared with TRBD2. V was clipped by 5 bases and J by 0 bases; unmatched bases: 2. The CDR3 totals 15 residues. CDR1 and CDR2 from the germline V gene are MNHEY and SVGEGT. CDR3 in amino acids: CASSNSGGSYNEQFF. The CDR3 DNA follows: TGTGCCAGCAGTAATAGCGGGGGCTCCTACAATGAGCAGTTCTTC.

Comments on this clonotype: A clone one base away is much larger, so this may be a read error. The chain employs TRBV27 and TRBJ2-7, with TRBD2 matching over 9 bases. The CDR3 spans 15 residues. Germline V CDR1 and CDR2: MNHEY, SMNVEV (reference sequence). The CDR3 reads CASGLMAGGPSEQYF. CDR3 DNA sequence: TGTGCCAGCGGTTTAATGGCGGGAGGGCCTTCCGAGCAGTACTTC.